This TCR beta chain was recovered during a study of blood T cells in healthy people across ages. Trimming pared 3 bases from V and 4 bases from J, leaving 21 bases between. CDR1 and CDR2 (germline): SGHTA, FQGNSA. This CDR3 is 17 amino acids long. A second about 7 to 12 cycle PCR used barcoded and J-beta primers. TCRdb fed the 5' RACE reads into MiXCR, producing one record per CDR3 protein. The data show about 970,000 distinct CDR3 sequences, roughly 47% seen once. The chain carries TRBV7-2 and TRBJ1-2; TRBD1 is a possible D gene (5 bases). This clonotype was obtained from a woman aged 60-70 years in good health. Sequences were obtained from blood. For the CDR3, the DNA is TGTGCCAGCAGCTTGGTTCGGGACCCTAAAACAACCTATGGCTACACCTTC. Translated: CASSLVRDPKTTYGYTF.